The source of this TCR beta chain is a study of beta chain features in type 1 diabetes. CDR1 is LGHNA, CDR2 YNFKEQ, per germline. The J segment lost 7 bases and the V segment lost 1 base, leaving 3 bases of the junction unmatched. This CDR3 spans 14 amino acids. Investigators reverse transcribed all isolated RNA, so they sequenced expressed TCRB transcripts. The data were produced by immunoSEQ multiplex PCR, yet TCRdb's version contains in-frame clones alone and is incomplete. The sample carries fewer than 650,000 clones, 15% to 18% recorded once. Worth noting for this clone: What it binds is unknown. Other nucleotide sequences in the sample specify the same CDR3.

Cell sorting via CD45RO/CCR7/CD25/CD127/CD95/CD27 was performed to obtain CD4+ naive, central memory, regulatory and stem cell-like memory cells. Study results and caveats: PCR might favor shorter templates, but any such skew would affect patients and controls equally. Diminished insertions and augmented deletions at VDJ junctions characterized type 1 diabetes patients. Type 1 diabetes patients had moderately but significantly shorter TCRB CDR3s in all four CD4+ subsets.

The sequencing sample was made of naive CD4+ T cells from blood. The chain carries TRBV4-2 and TRBJ1-5, with 8 bases aligning to TRBD1. The TCR sequence derives from a young man in good health. This CDR3 is CASSQGTGNQPQHF. In nucleotides, the CDR3 is TGTGCCAGCAGCCAAGGGACAGGGAACCAGCCCCAGCATTTT.